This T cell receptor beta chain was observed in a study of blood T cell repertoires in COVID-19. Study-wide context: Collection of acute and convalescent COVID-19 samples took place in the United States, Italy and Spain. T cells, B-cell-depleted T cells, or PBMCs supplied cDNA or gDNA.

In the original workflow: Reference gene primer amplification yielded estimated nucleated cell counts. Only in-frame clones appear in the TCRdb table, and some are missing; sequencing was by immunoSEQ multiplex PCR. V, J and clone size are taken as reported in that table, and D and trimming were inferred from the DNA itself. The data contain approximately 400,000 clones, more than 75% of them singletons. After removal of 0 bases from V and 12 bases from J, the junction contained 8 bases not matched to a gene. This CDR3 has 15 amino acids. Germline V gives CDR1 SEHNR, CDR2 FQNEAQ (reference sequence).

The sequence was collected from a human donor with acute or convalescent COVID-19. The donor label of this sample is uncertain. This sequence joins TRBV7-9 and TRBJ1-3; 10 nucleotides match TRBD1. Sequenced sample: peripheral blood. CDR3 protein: CASSLAAGQGSGIYF. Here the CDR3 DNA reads TGTGCCAGCAGCTTAGCAGCGGGACAGGGGTCGGGCATATATTTT.